This TCR beta chain was captured by sequencing in a study of T-cell memory formation after mild COVID-19. Study summary: TCR clusters were largely donor specific. Study-wide results and caveats: Still unconfirmed is whether the second-wave clones peaking on day 37 recognized SARS-CoV-2. There was a balanced CD4/CD8 profile in clones contracting day 15 to 85, and later expanders leaned CD4+.

Germline V gene sequence: CDR1 SEHNR, CDR2 FQNEAQ (reference sequence). The CDR3 contains 16 residues. The ends were cut back, 6 bases at V and 4 bases at J, with 20 bases in the middle. This clonotype was detected a few times. Its antigen is not known. TCRdb redid the calling of the 5' RACE reads with MiXCR, one entry per CDR3 protein. The profile shows hundreds of thousands of distinct CDR3 sequences, around 15% of them singletons. The receptor was derived from a man younger than 35 who had mild COVID-19 (a few samples of this study predate the infection). Cell type and time point are not known. The chain joins TRBV7-9 to TRBJ2-3; D perhaps matches TRBD1 (6 bases). The sample consisted of PBMCs or a T cell subset sorted from them (not recorded which). CDR3 sequence: CASSRPPGDGPDTQYF. The CDR3 DNA is TGTGCCAGCAGTCGACCCCCAGGGGATGGGCCAGATACGCAGTATTTT. Supplemented by reference TRBV7-9 and TRBJ2-3, the full variable domain reads DTGVSQNPRHKITKRGQNVTFRCDPISEHNRLYWYRQTLGQGPEFLTYFQNEAQLEKSRLLSDRFSAERPKGSFSTLEIQRTEQGDSAMYLCASSRPPGDGPDTQYFGPGTRLTVL.